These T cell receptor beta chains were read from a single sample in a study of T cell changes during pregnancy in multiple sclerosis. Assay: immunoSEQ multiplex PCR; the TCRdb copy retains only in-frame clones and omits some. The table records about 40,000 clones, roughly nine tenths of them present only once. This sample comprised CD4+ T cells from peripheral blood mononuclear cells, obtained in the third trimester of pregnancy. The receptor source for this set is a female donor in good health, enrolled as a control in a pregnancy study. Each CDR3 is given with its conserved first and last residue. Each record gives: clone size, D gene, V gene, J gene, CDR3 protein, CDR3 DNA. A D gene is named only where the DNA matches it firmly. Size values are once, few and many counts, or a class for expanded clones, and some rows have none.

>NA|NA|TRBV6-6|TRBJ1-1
CASTRQADEAFF
TGTGCCAGCACCAGACAGGCCGATGAAGCTTTCTTT
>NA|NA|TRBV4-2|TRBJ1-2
CASSQDKAGDGYTF
TGTGCCAGCAGCCAAGATAAGGCAGGCGATGGCTACACCTTC
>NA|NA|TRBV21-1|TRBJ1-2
CASSSRDSANPYGYTF
TGTGCCAGCAGCTCGAGGGACTCCGCTAACCCCTATGGCTACACCTTC
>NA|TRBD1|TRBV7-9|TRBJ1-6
CASSSQGLQTPLHF
TGTGCCAGCAGCTCACAGGGGCTCCAAACACCCCTCCACTTT
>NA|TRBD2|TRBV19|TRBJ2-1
CASTGTRLGEQFF
TGTGCCAGTACCGGGACTAGATTAGGTGAGCAGTTCTTC
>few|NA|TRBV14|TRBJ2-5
CASSQLAQETQYF
TGTGCCAGCAGCCAACTGGCACAAGAGACCCAGTACTTC
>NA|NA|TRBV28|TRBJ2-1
CASSAINGAYNEQFF
TGTGCCAGCAGTGCCATAAATGGGGCTTACAATGAGCAGTTCTTC
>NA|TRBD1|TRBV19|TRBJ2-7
CASSKPGTGDYEQYF
TGTGCCAGTAGTAAACCCGGGACAGGGGACTACGAGCAGTACTTC
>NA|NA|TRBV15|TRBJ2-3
CATSRDQANTQYF
TGTGCCACCAGCAGAGATCAGGCGAATACGCAGTATTTT
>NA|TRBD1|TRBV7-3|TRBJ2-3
CASSVGQAYTDTQYF
TGTGCCAGCAGCGTCGGACAGGCGTACACAGATACGCAGTATTTT
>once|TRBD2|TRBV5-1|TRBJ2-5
CASSLAVGGAETQYF
TGCGCCAGCAGCTTGGCCGTCGGGGGGGCGGAGACCCAGTACTTC
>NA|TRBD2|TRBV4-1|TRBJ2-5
CASSQGQLAGEGETQYF
TGCGCCAGCAGCCAAGGACAACTAGCGGGAGAGGGGGAGACCCAGTACTTC
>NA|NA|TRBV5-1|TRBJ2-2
CASRFSGDTGELFF
TGCGCCAGCAGATTCTCCGGGGACACCGGGGAGCTGTTTTTT